These 27 T cell receptor beta chains came from one sample sequenced in a study of blood T cell repertoires in COVID-19. Here immunoSEQ multiplex PCR was the method, and the copy in TCRdb shows in-frame clones only, minus some. The sample includes some 56,000 clones, 87% of them seen just once. The sample comprised peripheral blood. These receptors came from a woman in her sixties or seventies with COVID-19, enrolled during active disease.

DNA of the CDR3: TGCGCCAGCAGCCAAGTAGGACAGGGTAATCAGCCCCAGCATTTT. This encodes CASSQVGQGNQPQHF. The V gene is TRBV4-1, the J gene TRBJ1-5; 8 nucleotides line up with TRBD1. V lost 1 base to trimming and J lost 4 bases; unmatched junction nucleotides: 3. The germline gives CDR1 MGHRA, CDR2 YSYEKL. This CDR3 spans 15 amino acids.

This clone was detected a few times. The chain combines TRBV19 with TRBJ1-5; D not certain. V lost 7 bases, J lost 5 bases, and 15 bases lay in between. The CDR3 is 14 residues long. Germline V CDR1 and CDR2: LNHDA, SQIVND (reference sequence). CDR3 DNA sequence: TGTGCCAGTAACCCCGGGTCTCAAGATCAGCCCCAGCATTTT. Translated, it gives CASNPGSQDQPQHF.

This clone was observed a handful of times. V usage is TRBV28 and J usage is TRBJ1-1, with TRBD1 as a possible D gene (5 bases). V lost 1 base to trimming and J lost 10 bases, with 19 bases between them. This CDR3 contains 15 residues. In germline, CDR1 is MDHEN, CDR2 SYDVKM. Here the CDR3 reads CASSLSNWGTGGAFF. Here the CDR3 DNA reads TGTGCCAGCAGTTTATCCAATTGGGGGACGGGGGGAGCTTTCTTT.

V and J are TRBV15 and TRBJ2-7, with TRBD1 identical over 7 bases. The CDR3 runs to 14 residues. Per germline, CDR1 LNHNV and CDR2 YYDKDF (reference sequence). The J segment lost 3 bases and the V segment lost 1 base, leaving 3 bases of the junction unmatched. The CDR3 region is CATSRGNRGYEQYF. The CDR3 nucleotides read TGTGCCACCAGCAGAGGAAACAGGGGCTACGAGCAGTACTTC. Variable domain in full (rest from reference TRBV15 and TRBJ2-7): DAMVIQNPRYQVTQFGKPVTLSCSQTLNHNVMYWYQQKSSQAPKLLFHYYDKDFNNEADTPDNFQSRRPNTSFCFLDIRSPGLGDTAMYLCATSRGNRGYEQYFGPGTRLTVT.

The chain combines TRBV2 with TRBJ2-1; 13 nucleotides line up with TRBD2. Germline values: CDR1 SNHLY, CDR2 FYNNEI. V gave up 6 bases and J gave up 1 base; unmatched junction bases: 3. The CDR3 has 16 residues. The CDR3 region has the DNA TGTGCCAGCAGAGGACTAGCGGGAGCATCCTACAATGAGCAGTTCTTC. This sequence encodes CASRGLAGASYNEQFF.

This clone appeared a single time. The chain uses TRBV10-1 and TRBJ1-1; D is unresolved. The V end was cut by 0 bases, the J end by 4 bases, with 6 bases between. Germline V gene data show CDR1 as WNHNN and CDR2 as SYGVQD (reference sequence). The CDR3 is 13 amino acids. CDR3: CASSESPLTEAFF. The CDR3 coding sequence is TGCGCCAGCAGTGAGTCCCCCCTCACTGAAGCTTTCTTT.

This clone was seen a single time. V and J are TRBV28 and TRBJ2-1; D is undetermined. The CDR3 consists of 16 residues. V was clipped by 4 bases and J by 1 base, with 14 bases between them. CDR1 and CDR2 from the germline V gene are MDHEN and SYDVKM. The CDR3, as DNA: TGTGCCAGCAGTTCCCAGCGCACTTATTCCTACAATGAGCAGTTCTTC. Encoded protein: CASSSQRTYSYNEQFF.

CDR3 sequence: CAWGSSYEQYF. The CDR3 DNA sequence: TGTGCCTGGGGGAGCTCCTACGAGCAGTACTTC. The rearrangement uses TRBV30 and TRBJ2-7, with a possible D match to TRBD2 (5 bases). V was shortened by 5 bases and J by 0 bases, with 5 bases between the two germline ends. Germline V CDR1 and CDR2: GTSNPN, SVGIG (reference sequence). The length of the CDR3 is 11 residues.

The rearrangement links TRBV10-2 to TRBJ2-3, with TRBD2 identical over 13 bases. Trimming cost V 4 bases and J 4 bases; bases outside gene matches: 8. Per germline, CDR1 WSHSY and CDR2 SAAADI. The CDR3 sequence is 17 residues long. The DNA of the CDR3 is TGCGCCAGCAGTGGAAACCAACTAGCGGGAGGGCCAGATACGCAGTATTTT. Translation gives CASSGNQLAGGPDTQYF.

This clone was observed once. The rearrangement joins TRBV27 to TRBJ2-6; possible D gene TRBD1, 6 bases. The V and J ends lost 5 bases and 5 bases respectively, with 22 bases between them. Germline CDR1 MNHEY, CDR2 SMNVEV (reference sequence). The CDR3 has 18 residues. CDR3 nucleotides: TGTGCCAGCAGTCCGTTAGGGGGAGAGGTGTTCTGGGCCAACGTCCTGACTTTC. This encodes CASSPLGGEVFWANVLTF.

This chain uses TRBV30 with TRBJ2-1, with 8 bases aligning to TRBD2. Trimming removed 2 bases from V and 3 bases from J; junction bases left unmatched: 15. This CDR3 region has 18 residues. Germline assignment: CDR1 GTSNPN and CDR2 SVGIG (reference sequence). The CDR3 DNA reads as TGTGCCTGGAGTATTTCCGGGCTCCGGCGGGGGGTCTACAATGAGCAGTTCTTC. This encodes CAWSISGLRRGVYNEQFF.

This clone has a handful of counts. V usage is TRBV6-6 and J usage is TRBJ2-7; D is perhaps TRBD2 (6 bases). With 7 bases removed from V and 1 base from J, the gap between germline ends came to 14 bases. CDR1 and CDR2 from the germline V gene are MNHNY and SVGAGI (reference sequence). The CDR3 is 14 residues long. The CDR3 protein is CASNGRDPSYEQYF. CDR3 nucleotide sequence: TGTGCCAGCAATGGGCGGGACCCTTCCTACGAGCAGTACTTC.

V and J are TRBV18 and TRBJ2-4; 9 nucleotides line up with TRBD1. The V gene end was trimmed by 6 bases and the J gene end by 7 bases; junction bases not matched to a gene: 7. Germline V gene data show CDR1 as KGHSH and CDR2 as LQKENI. The CDR3 has 14 residues. CDR3 in amino acids: CASSRGDRANIQYF. The CDR3 DNA sequence: TGTGCCAGCTCCCGGGGGGACAGGGCGAACATTCAGTACTTC.

This chain joins TRBV7-6 and TRBJ2-7, with TRBD1 as a possible D gene (6 bases). There are 12 residues in the CDR3. V gave up 5 bases and J gave up 4 bases, with 9 bases separating them. Germline values: CDR1 SGHVS, CDR2 FNYEAQ. Here the CDR3 DNA reads TGTGCCAGCAGCGCCGGACAGTACGAGCAGTACTTC. Its translation is CASSAGQYEQYF.

This chain links TRBV15 with TRBJ2-1; the match to TRBD2 covers 7 bases. V trimming: 4 bases; J trimming: 4 bases; junction bases outside the gene matches: 7. CDR3 length: 15 residues. Germline CDR1 is LNHNV and CDR2 is YYDKDF (reference sequence). CDR3 DNA sequence: TGTGCCACCAGCACCTCGAGGGAGGGTTACAATGAGCAGTTCTTC. As protein: CATSTSREGYNEQFF.

The rearrangement links TRBV2 to TRBJ2-1, with 8 bases identical to TRBD1. The CDR3 covers 10 residues. From germline, CDR1 is SNHLY and CDR2 FYNNEI. Unmatched junction bases numbered 3, after V lost 8 bases and J lost 12 bases. CDR3 nucleotides: TGTGCCAGCTCAGGGGGCGGGCAGTTCTTC. Its protein product is CASSGGGQFF.

The rearrangement links TRBV27 to TRBJ1-4; no clear D gene. The CDR3 length is 14 residues. With 2 bases removed from V and 3 bases from J, the gap between germline ends came to 7 bases. Germline V lookup: CDR1 MNHEY, CDR2 SMNVEV (reference sequence). The DNA for the CDR3 is TGTGCCAGCAGTTTAGGAGGATCTAATGAAAAACTGTTTTTT. Its translation: CASSLGGSNEKLFF.

This clone showed up just a few times. V and J are TRBV27 and TRBJ2-1; D gene ambiguous. The CDR3 is 14 amino acids. Trimming removed 2 bases at V and 0 bases at J, with 5 bases between. CDR1 is MNHEY, CDR2 SMNVEV, per germline (reference sequence). In DNA, the CDR3 is TGTGCCAGCAGTTTACAGTCCTCCTACAATGAGCAGTTCTTC. Translating it yields CASSLQSSYNEQFF.

This clone occurred a few times. The chain employs TRBV25-1 and TRBJ1-2; D gene ambiguous. Trimming shortened V by 1 base and J by 6 bases, and 9 bases separated the two germline ends. This CDR3 is built from 13 residues. Germline CDR1 reads MGHDK; CDR2 reads SYGVNS. CDR3 bases: TGTGCCAGCAGTGAATTTAGAGGGAATGGCTACACCTTC. Translation gives CASSEFRGNGYTF.

This clone was picked up one time. This sequence joins TRBV7-8 and TRBJ1-6, with D uncertain. Trimming took off 6 bases at V and 9 bases at J, with 12 bases between the two ends. Looked up from germline, CDR1 is SGHVS and CDR2 is FQNEAQ. The CDR3 totals 13 residues. CDR3 loop: CASSRIRGSPLHF. CDR3 nucleotides: TGTGCCAGCAGTCGTATCCGGGGTTCACCCCTCCACTTT.

V and J are TRBV12-3 or TRBV12-4 and TRBJ1-1; perhaps TRBD1 as D (6 bases). Trimming took 6 bases from V and 4 from J, leaving 6 bases between them. The CDR3 totals 11 residues. The CDR3 is CASRGGTEAFF. The CDR3 coding sequence is TGTGCCAGCAGAGGGGGCACTGAAGCTTTCTTT.

The chain employs TRBV3-1 (or the pseudogene TRBV3-2) and TRBJ1-5; no clear D gene. The V end was cut by 1 base, the J end by 0 bases, with 7 bases between. The V gene's germline CDR1 is LGHDT and CDR2 YNNKEL (reference sequence). The CDR3 length is 15 residues. The CDR3 sequence: CASSQGRNSNQPQHF. Written as DNA, the CDR3 is TGTGCCAGCAGCCAAGGCAGGAATAGCAATCAGCCCCAGCATTTT.

The J gene is TRBJ2-7, the V gene TRBV27; D is perhaps TRBD2 (5 bases). V lost 0 bases and J 5 bases, leaving 17 bases between the germline ends. Germline-derived CDR1 and CDR2 are MNHEY and SMNVEV (reference sequence). The CDR3 is made up of 16 amino acids. The CDR3, as DNA: TGTGCCAGCAGTTTATCCCTTTCGGGGAATAGGCACGAGCAGTACTTC. It is translated as CASSLSLSGNRHEQYF.

The gene calls are TRBV19 and TRBJ2-3; the match to TRBD1 covers 9 bases. Germline V gives CDR1 LNHDA, CDR2 SQIVND (reference sequence). This CDR3 spans 18 amino acids. V lost 3 bases and J lost 2; bases outside the gene matches: 12. CDR3 protein: CASSIKGTGTALTDTQYF. The CDR3 region has the DNA TGTGCCAGTAGTATTAAGGGGACAGGGACTGCCCTCACAGATACGCAGTATTTT.

This clone was recorded a few times. This chain links TRBV5-1 with TRBJ1-1; D may be TRBD1 (6 bases). V was trimmed by 4 bases and J by 5 bases, leaving 18 bases between them. The CDR3 contains 15 residues. Germline V gene data show CDR1 as SGHRS and CDR2 as YFSETQ. This chain's CDR3 is CASSLEVGGLTEAFF. The CDR3 bases are TGCGCCAGCAGCCTCGAGGTTGGGGGCTTGACTGAAGCTTTCTTT.

The chain employs TRBV11-2 and TRBJ1-1; D not resolved. Germline CDR1 reads SGHAT; CDR2 reads FQNNGV. Trimming pared 1 base from V and 4 bases from J, leaving 10 bases between. The length of the CDR3 is 14 residues. The CDR3 coding sequence is TGTGCCAGCAGCTTAGGCGGGGAAGTCACTGAAGCTTTCTTT. Protein product: CASSLGGEVTEAFF.

As to this clone: This sample also contains other DNA sequences that code for the same CDR3. The chain carries TRBV9 and TRBJ2-2; 9 nucleotides agree with TRBD2. Per the germline V gene, CDR1 is SGDLS and CDR2 is YYNGEE. The CDR3 has 15 amino acids. Germline trimming cut 0 bases from V and 4 bases from J; bases unmatched to any gene: 1. CDR3 sequence reads: CASSVASGATGELFF. CDR3 nucleotides: TGTGCCAGCAGCGTAGCTAGCGGGGCCACCGGGGAGCTGTTTTTT.